This T cell receptor beta chain derives from a study of T cell responses to AZD1222 COVID-19 vaccine. Germline values: CDR1 SGHNT, CDR2 YYREEE (reference sequence). V was trimmed by 4 bases and J by 5 bases, leaving 17 bases between them. The CDR3 consists of 15 residues. Profiling relied on immunoSEQ multiplex PCR, and the TCRdb table lists in-frame clones only, not all of them. The sample shows roughly 67,000 clones, 65% to 80% of them seen only once. This clone was seen more than once but under ten times. Its antigen is still unknown. Study-level points and caveats: Repertoires were sampled only after the peak T cell response. Seropositivity was recorded at baseline in only a handful of AZD1222 recipients.

The V and J genes are TRBV5-4 and TRBJ2-3; D uncertain. The clonotype was recovered from an adult in good health. The specimen was peripheral blood, collected on day 0 of AZD1222 vaccination. Here the CDR3 reads CASSLIETRGDTQYF. Here the CDR3 DNA reads TGTGCCAGCAGCCTAATAGAAACCCGAGGAGATACGCAGTATTTT.